This T cell receptor (beta chain) was profiled in a study of T-cell reconstitution after alpha-beta-depleted transplantation in children. This clonotype was seen a few times. During its preparation, the TCRbeta library received unique molecular identifiers. TCRdb reprocessed the PCR reads via MiXCR and lists one record per CDR3 protein. The sample records 490,000 or so distinct CDR3 sequences, around 13% being singletons. This clonotype was sampled from a human donor who donated a stem cell graft to a child with combined immunodeficiency. Sequenced material: PBMCs from the stem cell graft donor, taken from the stem cell graft.

This CDR3 reads CASSFIINEETQYF. The CDR3 DNA sequence: TGTGCCAGCAGTTTCATCATAAACGAGGAGACCCAGTACTTC. This chain uses TRBV12-3 or TRBV12-4 with TRBJ2-5; D unresolved. The CDR3 spans 14 residues. Trimming left V 3 bases short and J 5 bases short, with 13 bases between.